The T cell receptor beta chain under discussion was sequenced for a study of blood T cell repertoires in COVID-19 (dated by TCRdb to 2018 to 2021). Turning to the overall study: The collaborator samples originated in the United States, Italy and Spain and spanned the acute and convalescent phases of COVID-19. The sample metadata nearly always contained a de-identified subject ID, COVID-19 status, age in years and sex. The samples were drawn from the first 160 participants of the ongoing ImmuneRACE study and from roughly 1,300 subjects provided by 6 global collaborators. Deeply sampled blood TCRbeta repertoires from subjects exposed to, actively infected with, or recovered from COVID-19 were included in the dataset. Where available, HLA class I and class II types were obtained from metadata supplied by the sample provider rather than from assay-based typing. The repertoires were made available in a free public database intended to serve as a resource for research on the immune response to SARS-CoV-2. The prospective study material was composed of cDNA or gDNA derived from T cells, B-cell-depleted T cells, or PBMCs. The study at large found these results: The amount of clinical and demographic metadata varied by source and participant and was provided uncurated.

Of note for this clone: Its binding antigen is unknown. No base quality values were provided; no much bigger clone lies one nucleotide off.

Collaborating institutions collected whole blood in K2EDTA tubes following their own protocols. For TCRbeta analysis, collaborator samples were shipped as frozen whole blood, as isolated PBMCs, or as DNA extracted from either sample type. TCRbeta CDR3 regions were amplified from genomic DNA using the immunoSEQ Assay, a bias-controlled multiplex PCR. Concerning the study's data processing: The number of nucleated cells in each sample was estimated from the amplification of reference gene primers within the assay. To quantify the absolute abundance of each unique TCRbeta CDR3 rearrangement, sequence reads were collapsed and filtered. For each sample, productive Simpson clonality was calculated as the square root of Simpson's diversity index across productive rearrangements. TCRdb holds this immuneACCESS table with in-frame rearrangements only. Some clones are missing; in checked studies, unresolved V genes explain under half, and the rest has no known cause. The DNA was the basis for D and trimming; V, J and clone size are from that table. The sample table records 180,000 or so clones; under 85% of these occur just once. Together, the top ten hold 9.8% of the sample.

The germline V gene specifies SGHTA as CDR1 and FQGNSA as CDR2. From the cysteine up to the phenylalanine, the CDR3 has a length of 14 residues. Left in the record is the CDR3 DNA by itself, 42 bases read in frame from the first base. The germline V end is reduced by 5 bases and the J end by 8 bases; junction bases left unmatched: 10. This clonotype originated in a woman at least 80 years old with acute or convalescent COVID-19. Material: peripheral blood. The sequence joins TRBV7-2 to TRBJ1-2; 8 bases in the middle match TRBD1. The CDR3 region: CASSPGQGSGGYTF. The DNA sequence is given as TGTGCCAGCAGCCCAGGACAGGGCAGCGGAGGCTACACCTTC.